These 13 T cell receptor beta chains came from one sample sequenced in a study of blood T cell repertoires in COVID-19. Sequencing was performed with immunoSEQ multiplex PCR; in TCRdb, only in-frame clones are kept and a portion is missing. Of roughly 250,000 clones listed, approximately 78% were seen once; the top ten hold around 12%. The sample was peripheral blood. These receptor sequences come from a woman in her fifties or sixties with active or convalescent COVID-19.

The chain recombines TRBV27 with TRBJ1-2; a possible D gene is TRBD1 (5 bases). Germline CDR1 MNHEY, CDR2 SMNVEV (reference sequence). CDR3 length: 13 amino acids. V was trimmed by 4 bases and J by 8 bases, leaving 14 bases between them. CDR3 nucleotide sequence: TGTGCCAGCAGTTCGAGGGGCGCGGGGGGCTACACCTTC. The encoded protein is CASSSRGAGGYTF.

The CDR3 sequence: CAISVVGGNEQFF. The CDR3 coding sequence is TGTGCCATCAGTGTAGTAGGGGGAAATGAGCAGTTCTTC. The chain uses TRBV10-3 and TRBJ2-1; possibly TRBD1 for D (6 bases). The CDR3 sequence is 13 residues long. The germline gives CDR1 ENHRY, CDR2 SYGVKD. V was trimmed by 4 bases and J by 7 bases, leaving 11 bases between them.

The genes are TRBV20-1 and TRBJ2-3; TRBD1 is a possible D gene (6 bases). This CDR3 is built from 11 residues. Germline assignment: CDR1 DFQATT and CDR2 SNEGSKA (reference sequence). Trimming removed 0 bases from V and 11 bases from J, with 9 bases in between. The CDR3 nucleotides are TGCAGTGCTAGAGAACAGGGACGGCAGTATTTT. This translates into CSAREQGRQYF.

The chain employs TRBV5-1 and TRBJ1-2, with 11 bases matching TRBD1. Germline loops: CDR1 SGHRS, CDR2 YFSETQ. V gave up 4 bases and J gave up 6 bases; unmatched junction bases: 2. The CDR3 sequence is 13 residues long. CDR3 coding DNA: TGCGCCAGCAGCCGGACAGGGGGCGATGGCTACACCTTC. It encodes CASSRTGGDGYTF.

The V and J genes are TRBV7-3 and TRBJ2-2, with D maybe TRBD1 (5 bases). V dropped 0 bases and J dropped 0 bases, with 8 bases sitting between them. Germline V gene lookup returns CDR1 SGHTA and CDR2 FQGTGA. The CDR3 is 16 amino acids. CDR3 residues: CASSLTGQTNTGELFF. The CDR3 nucleotides are TGTGCCAGCAGCTTAACGGGGCAGACGAACACCGGGGAGCTGTTTTTT. The full variable domain, with the rest looked up from reference TRBV7-3 and TRBJ2-2, is GAGVSQTPSNKVTEKGKYVELRCDPISGHTALYWYRQSLGQGPEFLIYFQGTGAADDSGLPNDRFFAVRPEGSVSTLKIQRTERGDSAVYLCASSLTGQTNTGELFFGEGSRLTVL.

The CDR3 nucleotides read TGCAGCGGGGGTGTGACTATCACAAATGAGCAGTTCTTC. Amino acids: CSGGVTITNEQFF. The J gene is TRBJ2-1, the V gene TRBV29-1, with D possibly matching TRBD2 (5 bases). CDR1 is SQVTM, CDR2 ANQGSEA, per germline. Trimming stripped 7 bases from V and 7 bases from J, with 17 bases between. The CDR3 is 13 amino acids.

CDR3 bases: TGTGCCAGCAGCTTAGGACCGGGACAGGGGGCTACTGAGCAGTTCTTC. Protein sequence: CASSLGPGQGATEQFF. This chain uses TRBV7-9 with TRBJ2-1, with 12 bases lining up with TRBD1. Trimming at V came to 1 base and at J to 9 bases, leaving 7 bases not matched to a gene. Germline-derived CDR1 and CDR2 are SEHNR and FQNEAQ (reference sequence). CDR3 length: 16 residues.

DNA for the CDR3: TGTGCCAGCAGCCCTAGCGGGGGGGCCTTCGATGAGCAGTTCTTC. This gives the protein CASSPSGGAFDEQFF. The chain joins TRBV7-6 to TRBJ2-1; 12 bases are a match to TRBD2. This CDR3 has 15 residues. Per germline, CDR1 SGHVS and CDR2 FNYEAQ. V dropped 5 bases and J dropped 8; count of bases not matched to a gene: 7. The full variable domain, its missing parts supplied by reference TRBV7-6 and TRBJ2-1, is GAGVSQSPRYKVTKRGQDVALRCDPISGHVSLYWYRQALGQGPEFLTYFNYEAQQDKSGLPNDRFSAERPEGSISTLTIQRTEQRDSAMYRCASSPSGGAFDEQFFGPGTRLTVL.

The chain combines TRBV19 with TRBJ2-1; TRBD1 agrees at 12 bases. CDR3 length: 17 amino acids. Germline assignment: CDR1 LNHDA and CDR2 SQIVND (reference sequence). The trim removed 4 bases at V and 8 bases at J, leaving 12 bases unmatched. CDR3 sequence (DNA): TGTGCCAGTAGTACCCCCCGGGGGACAGGGGGCATGTATGAGCAGTTCTTC. This translates into CASSTPRGTGGMYEQFF.

This clone occurred a few times. The chain links TRBV4-3 to TRBJ1-5, with D perhaps TRBD1 (5 bases). Trimming took 1 base from V and 4 from J, leaving 11 bases between them. Germline V CDR1 and CDR2: LGHNA, YSLEER. This CDR3 comprises 15 residues. The CDR3, as DNA: TGCGCCAGCAGCCAAGGGGCGACAGCTAATCAGCCCCAGCATTTT. This codes for CASSQGATANQPQHF.

The chain carries TRBV27 and TRBJ1-6; 7 bases are shared with TRBD1. V lost 0 bases and J lost 7; bases outside the gene matches: 6. The CDR3 totals 16 residues. CDR1 MNHEY and CDR2 SMNVEV come from the germline V gene (reference sequence). The CDR3 nucleotides are TGTGCCAGCAGTTTATCTACGACAGGGCTGAATTCACCCCTCCACTTT. Translation gives CASSLSTTGLNSPLHF.

The V call is TRBV14, the J call TRBJ2-7; TRBD2 might be the D (5 bases). The V gene's germline CDR1 is SGHDN and CDR2 FVKESK. The ends were cut back, 4 bases at V and 7 bases at J, with 17 bases in the middle. The CDR3 runs to 14 residues. The CDR3 here is CASSPSDWAGEQYF. In nucleotides, the CDR3 is TGTGCCAGCAGCCCCTCGGACTGGGCCGGGGAGCAGTACTTC.

The chain has TRBV5-5 and TRBJ1-1, with D possibly TRBD1 on 5 matching bases. Per germline, CDR1 SGHKS and CDR2 YYEKEE (reference sequence). Between the trimmed V and J ends, which lost 1 base and 1 base, there was a span of 11 bases. The CDR3 runs 15 residues. In DNA form, the CDR3 reads TGTGCCAGCAGCTTGTGGCAGGGTGCGAACACTGAAGCTTTCTTT. Translation: CASSLWQGANTEAFF.